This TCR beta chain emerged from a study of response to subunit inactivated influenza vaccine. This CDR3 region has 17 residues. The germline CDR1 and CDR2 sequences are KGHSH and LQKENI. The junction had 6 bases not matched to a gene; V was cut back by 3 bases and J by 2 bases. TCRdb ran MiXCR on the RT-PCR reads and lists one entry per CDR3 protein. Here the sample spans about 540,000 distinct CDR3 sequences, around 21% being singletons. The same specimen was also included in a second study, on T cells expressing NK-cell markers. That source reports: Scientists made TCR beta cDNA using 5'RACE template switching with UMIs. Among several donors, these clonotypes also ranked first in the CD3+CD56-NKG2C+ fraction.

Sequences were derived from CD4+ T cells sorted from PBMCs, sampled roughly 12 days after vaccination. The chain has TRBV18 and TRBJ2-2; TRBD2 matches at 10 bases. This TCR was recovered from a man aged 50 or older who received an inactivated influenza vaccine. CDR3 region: CASSPELAGINTGELFF. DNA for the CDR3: TGTGCCAGCTCACCCGAACTAGCGGGGATAAACACCGGGGAGCTGTTTTTT.